This T cell receptor (beta chain) is drawn from a study of blood T cell repertoires in COVID-19. The overall study: PBMCs, B-cell-depleted T cells, or T cells provided the cDNA or gDNA that made up the material.

This clone was picked up one time. The ends were cut back, 0 bases at V and 6 bases at J, with 9 bases in the middle. The CDR3 has 14 amino acids. The germline CDR1 and CDR2 sequences are SGDLS and YYNGEE. The data were produced by immunoSEQ multiplex PCR, yet TCRdb's version contains in-frame clones alone and is incomplete. The data hold 85,000 to 110,000 clones, with 70% to 90% observed a single time. The receptor comes from a woman aged 60 to 75 with acute or convalescent COVID-19. The chain has TRBV9 and TRBJ2-2; D is perhaps TRBD2 (5 bases). Source material: peripheral blood. CDR3 region: CASSVADGAGELFF. CDR3 coding DNA: TGTGCCAGCAGCGTAGCTGACGGGGCCGGGGAGCTGTTTTTT.